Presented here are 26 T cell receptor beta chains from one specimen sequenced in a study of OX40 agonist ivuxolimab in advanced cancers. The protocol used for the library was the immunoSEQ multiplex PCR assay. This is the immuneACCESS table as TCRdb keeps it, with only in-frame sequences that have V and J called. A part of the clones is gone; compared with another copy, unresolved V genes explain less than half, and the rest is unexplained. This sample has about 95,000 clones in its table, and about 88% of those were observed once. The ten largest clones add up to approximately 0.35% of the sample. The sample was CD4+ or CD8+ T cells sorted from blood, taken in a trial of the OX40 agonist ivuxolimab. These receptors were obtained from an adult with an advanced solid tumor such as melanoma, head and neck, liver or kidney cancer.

CDR3 DNA sequence: TGTGCCAGCAGCAGGACTAGCGGAGTCCAAGAGACCCAGTACTTC. Amino acid sequence: CASSRTSGVQETQYF. J is TRBJ2-5 and V is TRBV2, with 10 positions matching TRBD2. The CDR3 has 15 amino acids. Trimming removed 6 bases from V and 1 base from J; junction bases left unmatched: 5. CDR1 is SNHLY, CDR2 FYNNEI, per germline. Full variable domain (missing parts from reference TRBV2 and TRBJ2-5): EPEVTQTPSHQVTQMGQEVILRCVPISNHLYFYWYRQILGQKVEFLVSFYNNEISEKSEIFDDQFSVERPDGSNFTLKIRSTKLEDSAMYFCASSRTSGVQETQYFGPGTRLLVL.

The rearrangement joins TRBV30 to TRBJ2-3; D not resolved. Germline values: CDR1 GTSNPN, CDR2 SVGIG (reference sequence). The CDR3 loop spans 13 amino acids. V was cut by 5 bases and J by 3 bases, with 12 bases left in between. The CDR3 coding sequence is TGTGCCTGGGGACCGGGCCTTACAGATACGCAGTATTTT. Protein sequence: CAWGPGLTDTQYF.

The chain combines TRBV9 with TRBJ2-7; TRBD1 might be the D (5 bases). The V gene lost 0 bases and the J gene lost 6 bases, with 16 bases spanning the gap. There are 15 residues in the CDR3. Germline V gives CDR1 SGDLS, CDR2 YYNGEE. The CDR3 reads CASSVASGRSGEQYF. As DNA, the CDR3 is TGTGCCAGCAGCGTAGCGTCAGGGCGATCGGGCGAGCAGTACTTC.

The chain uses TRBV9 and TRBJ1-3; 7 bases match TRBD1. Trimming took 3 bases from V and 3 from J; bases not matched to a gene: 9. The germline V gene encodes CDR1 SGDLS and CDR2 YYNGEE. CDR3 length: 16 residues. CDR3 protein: CASSATGTFSGNTIYF. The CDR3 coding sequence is TGTGCCAGCAGCGCGACAGGGACCTTCAGTGGAAACACCATATATTTT.

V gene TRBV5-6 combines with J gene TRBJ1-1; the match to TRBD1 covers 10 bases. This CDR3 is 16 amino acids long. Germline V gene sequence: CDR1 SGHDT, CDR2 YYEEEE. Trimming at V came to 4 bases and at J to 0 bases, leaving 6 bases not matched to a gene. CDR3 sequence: CASSPRTGGMNTEAFF. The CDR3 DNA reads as TGTGCCAGCAGCCCAAGGACAGGGGGTATGAACACTGAAGCTTTCTTT. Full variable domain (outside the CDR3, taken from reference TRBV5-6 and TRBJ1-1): DAGVTQSPTHLIKTRGQQVTLRCSPKSGHDTVSWYQQALGQGPQFIFQYYEEEERQRGNFPDRFSGHQFPNYSSELNVNALLLGDSALYLCASSPRTGGMNTEAFFGQGTRLTVV.

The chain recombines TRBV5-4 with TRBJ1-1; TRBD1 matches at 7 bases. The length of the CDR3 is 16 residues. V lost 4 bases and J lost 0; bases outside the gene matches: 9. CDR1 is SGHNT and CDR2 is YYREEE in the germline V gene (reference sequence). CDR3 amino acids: CASSRGQPRMNTEAFF. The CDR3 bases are TGTGCCAGCAGCAGGGGACAGCCAAGGATGAACACTGAAGCTTTCTTT.

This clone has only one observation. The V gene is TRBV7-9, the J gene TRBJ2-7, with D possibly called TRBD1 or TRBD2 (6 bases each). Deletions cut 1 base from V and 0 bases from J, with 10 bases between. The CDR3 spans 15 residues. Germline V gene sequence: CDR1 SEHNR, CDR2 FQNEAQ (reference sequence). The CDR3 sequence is CASSLGGGSSYEQYF. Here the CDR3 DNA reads TGTGCCAGCAGCTTAGGAGGGGGGAGCTCCTACGAGCAGTACTTC.

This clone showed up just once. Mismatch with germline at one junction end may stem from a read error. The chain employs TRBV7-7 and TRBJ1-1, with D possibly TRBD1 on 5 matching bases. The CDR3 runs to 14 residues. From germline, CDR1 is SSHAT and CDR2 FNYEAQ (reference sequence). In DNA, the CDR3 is TGTGCTAGCAGCAGAGGGGAAGGGGACACTGAAGCTTTCTTT. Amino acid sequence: CASSRGEGDTEAFF.

CDR3: CSVLDSIYEQYF. DNA of the CDR3: TGCAGCGTTTTGGACAGTATTTACGAGCAGTACTTC. V gene TRBV29-1 combines with J gene TRBJ2-7; tentatively, D is TRBD1 (6 bases). CDR3 length: 12 residues. CDR1 SQVTM and CDR2 ANQGSEA come from the germline V gene. Trimming stripped 5 bases from V and 4 bases from J, with 12 bases between.

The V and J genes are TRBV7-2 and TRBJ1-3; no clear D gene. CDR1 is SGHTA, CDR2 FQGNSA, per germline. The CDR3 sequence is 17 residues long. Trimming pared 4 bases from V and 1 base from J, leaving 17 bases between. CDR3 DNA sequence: TGTGCCAGCAGCTACCGCCGGTCCCGGGATTCTGGAAACACCATATATTTT. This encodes CASSYRRSRDSGNTIYF.

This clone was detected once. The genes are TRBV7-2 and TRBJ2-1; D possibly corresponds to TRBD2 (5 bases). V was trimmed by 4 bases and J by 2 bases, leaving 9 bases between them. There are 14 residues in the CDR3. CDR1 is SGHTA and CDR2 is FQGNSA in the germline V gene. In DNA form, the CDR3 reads TGTGCCAGCAGCTGGATCGGGACCTACAATGAGCAGTTCTTC. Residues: CASSWIGTYNEQFF. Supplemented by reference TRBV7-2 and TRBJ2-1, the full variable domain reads GAGVSQSPSNKVTEKGKDVELRCDPISGHTALYWYRQSLGQGLEFLIYFQGNSAPDKSGLPSDRFSAERTGGSVSTLTIQRTQQEDSAVYLCASSWIGTYNEQFFGPGTRLTVL.

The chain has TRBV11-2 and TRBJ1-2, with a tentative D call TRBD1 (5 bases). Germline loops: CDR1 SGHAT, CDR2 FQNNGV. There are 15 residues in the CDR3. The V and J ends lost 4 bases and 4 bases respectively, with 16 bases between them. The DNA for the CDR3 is TGTGCCAGCAGCTCAAGCGGGGGGGGATTCTATGGCTACACCTTC. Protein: CASSSSGGGFYGYTF.

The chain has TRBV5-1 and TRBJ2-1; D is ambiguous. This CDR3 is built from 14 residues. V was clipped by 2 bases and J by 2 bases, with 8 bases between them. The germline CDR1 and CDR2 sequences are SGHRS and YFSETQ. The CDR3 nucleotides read TGCGCCAGCAGCTTCGAGCCCCCCTACAATGAGCAGTTCTTC. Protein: CASSFEPPYNEQFF.

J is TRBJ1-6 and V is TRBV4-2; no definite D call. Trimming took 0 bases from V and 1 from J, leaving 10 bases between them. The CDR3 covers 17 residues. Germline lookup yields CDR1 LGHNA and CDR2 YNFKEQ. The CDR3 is CASSQELDFSYNSPLHF. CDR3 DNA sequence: TGTGCCAGCAGCCAAGAATTGGACTTTTCCTATAATTCACCCCTCCACTTT.

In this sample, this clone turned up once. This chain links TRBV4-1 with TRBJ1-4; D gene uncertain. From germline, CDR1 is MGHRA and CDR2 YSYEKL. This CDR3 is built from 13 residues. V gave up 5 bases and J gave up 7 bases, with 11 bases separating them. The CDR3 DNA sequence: TGCGCCAGCAGCAGGATCTTAAGTGAAAAACTGTTTTTT. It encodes CASSRILSEKLFF.

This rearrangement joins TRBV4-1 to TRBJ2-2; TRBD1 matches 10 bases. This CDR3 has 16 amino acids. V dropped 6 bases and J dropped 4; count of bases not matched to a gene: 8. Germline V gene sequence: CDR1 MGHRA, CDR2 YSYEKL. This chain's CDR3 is CASSLTGGSVTGELFF. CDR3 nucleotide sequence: TGCGCCAGCAGTCTGACAGGGGGCTCGGTCACCGGGGAGCTGTTTTTT.

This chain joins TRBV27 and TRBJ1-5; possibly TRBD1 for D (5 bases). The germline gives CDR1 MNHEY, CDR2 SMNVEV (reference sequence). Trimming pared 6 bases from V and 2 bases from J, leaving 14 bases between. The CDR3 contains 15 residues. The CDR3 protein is CASREFRDGNQPQHF. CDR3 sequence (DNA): TGTGCCAGCAGGGAATTCAGGGATGGCAATCAGCCCCAGCATTTT.

The CDR3, as DNA: TGTGCCAGCAGTGAATTTGCAGGGGGCGATGAAAAACTGTTTTTT. The encoded protein is CASSEFAGGDEKLFF. The chain employs TRBV25-1 and TRBJ1-4; 8 nucleotides line up with TRBD1. The CDR3 extends over 15 amino acids. Trimming cost V 1 base and J 6 bases; bases outside gene matches: 4. Germline CDR1 and CDR2: MGHDK and SYGVNS.

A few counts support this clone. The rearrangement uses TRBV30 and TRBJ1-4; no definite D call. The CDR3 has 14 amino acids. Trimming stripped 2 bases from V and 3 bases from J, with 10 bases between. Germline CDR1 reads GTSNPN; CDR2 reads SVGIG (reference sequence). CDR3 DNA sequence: TGTGCCTGGAGTAAGGGAAGGCCTAATGAAAAACTGTTTTTT. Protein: CAWSKGRPNEKLFF.

The CDR3 DNA is TGTGCCAGCAGCCACAGAGACAGGGATTACGAGCAGTACTTC. It encodes CASSHRDRDYEQYF. The V gene is TRBV4-2, the J gene TRBJ2-7; TRBD1 agrees at 7 bases. The germline V gene encodes CDR1 LGHNA and CDR2 YNFKEQ. Trimming took 3 bases from V and 4 from J; bases not matched to a gene: 6. The CDR3 has 14 residues.

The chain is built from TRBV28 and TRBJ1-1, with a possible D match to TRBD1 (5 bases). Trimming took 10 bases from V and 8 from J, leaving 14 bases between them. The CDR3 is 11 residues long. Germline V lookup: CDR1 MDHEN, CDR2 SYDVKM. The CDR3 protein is CATGGFEEAFF. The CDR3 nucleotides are TGTGCCACCGGGGGTTTTGAGGAAGCTTTCTTT. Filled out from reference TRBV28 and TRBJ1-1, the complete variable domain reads DVKVTQSSRYLVKRTGEKVFLECVQDMDHENMFWYRQDPGLGLRLIYFSYDVKMKEKGDIPEGYSVSREKKERFSLILESASTNQTSMYLCATGGFEEAFFGQGTRLTVV.

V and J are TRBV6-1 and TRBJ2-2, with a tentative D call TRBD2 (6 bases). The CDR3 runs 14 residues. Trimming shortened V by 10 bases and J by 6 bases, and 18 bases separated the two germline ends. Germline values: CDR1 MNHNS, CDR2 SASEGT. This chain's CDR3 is CATAWSREPGELFF. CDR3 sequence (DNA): TGTGCCACCGCCTGGTCCCGGGAGCCCGGGGAGCTGTTTTTT.

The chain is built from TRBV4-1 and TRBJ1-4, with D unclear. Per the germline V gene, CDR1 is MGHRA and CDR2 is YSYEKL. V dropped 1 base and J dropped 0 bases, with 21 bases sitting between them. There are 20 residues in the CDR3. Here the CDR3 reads CASSQVVPQVTAATNEKLFF. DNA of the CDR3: TGCGCCAGCAGCCAAGTGGTTCCGCAGGTCACCGCCGCAACTAATGAAAAACTGTTTTTT.

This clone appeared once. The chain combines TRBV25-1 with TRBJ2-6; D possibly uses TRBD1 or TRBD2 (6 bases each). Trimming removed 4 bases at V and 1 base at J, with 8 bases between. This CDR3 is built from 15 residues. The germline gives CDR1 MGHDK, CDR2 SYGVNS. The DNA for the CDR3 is TGTGCCAGCAGTGTAGGGGGGTCTGGGGCCAACGTCCTGACTTTC. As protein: CASSVGGSGANVLTF.

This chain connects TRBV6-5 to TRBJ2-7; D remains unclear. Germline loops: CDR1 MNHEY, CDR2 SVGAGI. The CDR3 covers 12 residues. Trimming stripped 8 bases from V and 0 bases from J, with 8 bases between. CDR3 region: CASSQTSYEQYF. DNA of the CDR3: TGTGCCAGCTCCCAGACCTCCTACGAGCAGTACTTC.

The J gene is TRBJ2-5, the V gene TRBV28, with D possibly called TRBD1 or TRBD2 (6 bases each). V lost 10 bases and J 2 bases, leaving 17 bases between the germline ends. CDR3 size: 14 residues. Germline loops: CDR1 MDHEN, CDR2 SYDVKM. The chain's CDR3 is CATWDKGGQETQYF. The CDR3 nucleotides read TGTGCCACCTGGGATAAGGGGGGACAAGAGACCCAGTACTTC. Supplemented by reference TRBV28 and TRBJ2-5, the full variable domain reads DVKVTQSSRYLVKRTGEKVFLECVQDMDHENMFWYRQDPGLGLRLIYFSYDVKMKEKGDIPEGYSVSREKKERFSLILESASTNQTSMYLCATWDKGGQETQYFGPGTRLLVL.